This T cell receptor beta chain originates from a study of Graves' ophthalmopathy and Graves' hyperthyroidism. Other autoimmune disease, uncontrolled infection, pregnancy and lactation led to exclusion. Diagnosis used clinical symptoms, serum thyroxine, TRAb, thyroid ultrasound and orbital computed tomography. Amplified material comprised TCR beta CDR3 regions derived from RNA transcripts. Investigators did first-round RT-PCR with HTBI primers, then second-round multiplex PCR. TCRdb used MiXCR to reprocess the multiplex PCR reads, holding one entry per CDR3 protein. Among around 1,200,000 distinct CDR3 sequences, approximately 35% were seen once, and the ten largest hold around 10%. Overall study findings and caveats: Ophthalmopathy versus stable hyperthyroidism: 13-signature model gave 87.88% sensitivity, 75% to 83% specificity.

The CDR3 consists of 14 residues. Germline CDR1 and CDR2: SQVTM and ANQGSEA. The junction had 4 bases not matched to a gene; V was cut back by 2 bases and J by 0 bases. This clonotype was recorded at least ten times. Its antigen is not identified. The sample comprised peripheral blood or thyroid tissue (not recorded which). This TCR came from an adult man with Graves' hyperthyroidism. The V and J genes are TRBV29-1 and TRBJ2-7, with 7 bases that match TRBD1. CDR3 amino acids: CSVESRDSSYEQYF. In DNA, the CDR3 is TGCAGCGTTGAATCCCGGGACAGCTCCTACGAGCAGTACTTC.